The present entry profiles one T cell receptor beta chain with its context. This entry belongs to a study of T cell responses to AZD1222 COVID-19 vaccine. The data were produced by immunoSEQ multiplex PCR, yet TCRdb's version contains in-frame clones alone and is incomplete. This sample has more than 95,000 clones, with approximately 90% found just once. The V segment lost 4 bases and the J segment 0 bases; nucleotides outside the gene matches: 14. Germline V CDR1 and CDR2: MNHEY, SMNVEV (reference sequence). This CDR3 contains 19 residues. The material sequenced was peripheral blood, taken 28 days after the second AZD1222 dose. This chain connects TRBV27 to TRBJ2-7; the match to TRBD1 covers 11 bases. This clonotype was sampled from an adult who received the AZD1222 COVID-19 vaccine. The CDR3 sequence is CASSSSGTGGWGYSYEQYF. The CDR3 DNA sequence: TGTGCCAGCAGTTCTTCCGGGACAGGGGGGTGGGGTTACTCCTACGAGCAGTACTTC.